The clone carrying this T cell receptor (beta chain) appeared once. The antigen is not known. The method was immunoSEQ multiplex PCR; TCRdb's version includes in-frame clones alone and lacks a portion of them. The sample has about 1.4 million clones, 95% to 97% seen once. This sample stems from a study of shared clonotypes between healthy human individuals. General study findings and limits: When naive CD4 clonotypes were compared across several donors, about 4.8% were shared.

Donors were Caucasian adults residing in Nashville, Tennessee, USA. The length of the CDR3 is 15 residues. Germline CDR1 and CDR2: SEHNR and FQNEAQ (reference sequence). Trimming left V 8 bases short and J 0 bases short, with 14 bases between. The origin of this receptor is a man between 25 and 39 years old in good health. Specimen: naive CD4+ T cells sorted from blood. Subset given: CD45RA+ positively selected. The V and J genes are TRBV7-9 and TRBJ1-5; no clear D. CDR3 coding DNA: TGTGCCAGCCTACTCCGGCTTACTAGCAATCAGCCCCAGCATTTT. This sequence encodes CASLLRLTSNQPQHF.